Listed below are T cell receptor beta chains from one sample, sequenced in a study of patients and donors after allogeneic stem cell transplantation. TCRdb fed the RT-PCR reads into MiXCR, producing one record per CDR3 protein. The sample has hundreds of thousands of distinct CDR3 sequences; 16% are singletons. Sequencing was carried out using blood, either unsorted or a sorted T cell fraction (not recorded which). Receptors were obtained from a human donor who was either an allogeneic HSCT recipient or a stem cell or donor lymphocyte infusion donor (not recorded which). It is not recorded whose cells these are; they may come from a transplant donor. Both conserved end residues are part of each CDR3. D genes are given only for firm matches. Rows give clone size only sometimes, using once, few, many, or a class for an expanded clone.

v_call: TRBV12-3/TRBV12-4
j_call: TRBJ1-1
clone_size: many
d_call: NA
cdr3_nt: TGTGCCAGCTCCCCAAGATCCTCTGAAGCTTTCTTT
cdr3_aa: CASSPRSSEAFF

v_call: TRBV6-2/TRBV6-3
j_call: TRBJ1-5
clone_size: NA
d_call: NA
cdr3_nt: TGTGCCAGCAGTTACCGCCCTAATCAGCCCCAGCATTTT
cdr3_aa: CASSYRPNQPQHF

v_call: TRBV21-1
j_call: TRBJ2-5
clone_size: NA
d_call: NA
cdr3_nt: TGTGCCAGCAGCAAACAGGGACAGTTCTTTCCGGGCGAGACCCAGTACTTC
cdr3_aa: CASSKQGQFFPGETQYF

v_call: TRBV12-3/TRBV12-4
j_call: TRBJ2-3
clone_size: NA
d_call: NA
cdr3_nt: TGTGCCAGCAGCCCGCGGCCAACGCAGTATTTT
cdr3_aa: CASSPRPTQYF

v_call: TRBV20-1
j_call: TRBJ2-7
clone_size: few
d_call: TRBD1
cdr3_nt: TGCAGTGCTAGTTTGGACAGGACGTACGAGCAGTACTTC
cdr3_aa: CSASLDRTYEQYF

v_call: TRBV6-5
j_call: TRBJ2-7
clone_size: NA
d_call: NA
cdr3_nt: TGTGCCAGCAGTTACGGGGGCGGGGTTATAGTCTACGAGCAGTACTTC
cdr3_aa: CASSYGGGVIVYEQYF

v_call: TRBV5-6
j_call: TRBJ1-6
clone_size: NA
d_call: NA
cdr3_nt: TGTGCCAGCAGCACCCGGGCCATTGGTACTAATTCACCCCTCCACTTT
cdr3_aa: CASSTRAIGTNSPLHF

v_call: TRBV7-3
j_call: TRBJ2-2
clone_size: NA
d_call: TRBD1
cdr3_nt: TGTGCCAGCAGCTTGGGACAGGCGTACACCGGGGAGCTGTTTTTT
cdr3_aa: CASSLGQAYTGELFF

v_call: TRBV11-2
j_call: TRBJ2-3
clone_size: NA
d_call: NA
cdr3_nt: TGTGCCAGCAGTTTTACGGGGGTCGGAGATACGCAGTATTTT
cdr3_aa: CASSFTGVGDTQYF

v_call: TRBV18
j_call: TRBJ2-7
clone_size: many
d_call: TRBD2
cdr3_nt: TGTGCCAGCTCACCACCGCTAGCGGGATCCTACGAGCAGTACTTC
cdr3_aa: CASSPPLAGSYEQYF

v_call: TRBV12-3/TRBV12-4
j_call: TRBJ2-1
clone_size: few
d_call: NA
cdr3_nt: TGTGCCAGCACTCCTATGGACACGAACTCTGAGCAGTTCTTC
cdr3_aa: CASTPMDTNSEQFF

v_call: TRBV6-1
j_call: TRBJ2-7
clone_size: NA
d_call: NA
cdr3_nt: TGTGCCAGCAGTGCCCCCATCACCTACGAGCAGTACTTC
cdr3_aa: CASSAPITYEQYF

v_call: TRBV19
j_call: TRBJ2-7
clone_size: few
d_call: TRBD2
cdr3_nt: TGTGCCAGTAAGATGCGGGAGGGAGATGCGCAGTACTTC
cdr3_aa: CASKMREGDAQYF

v_call: TRBV7-9
j_call: TRBJ1-4
clone_size: few
d_call: NA
cdr3_nt: TGTGCCAGCAGCTTAGTATCGGGATTTAATGAAAAACTGTTTTTT
cdr3_aa: CASSLVSGFNEKLFF

v_call: TRBV25-1
j_call: TRBJ2-2
clone_size: NA
d_call: TRBD2
cdr3_nt: TGTGCCAGCAGTGAGAGCGGGGGGGCGACCGGGGAGCTGTTTTTT
cdr3_aa: CASSESGGATGELFF

v_call: TRBV20-1
j_call: TRBJ1-2
clone_size: many
d_call: TRBD1
cdr3_nt: TGCAGTGCTATAAGGGACAGCCCTTTATTGGGCTACACCTTC
cdr3_aa: CSAIRDSPLLGYTF

v_call: TRBV12-3/TRBV12-4
j_call: TRBJ1-2
clone_size: many
d_call: NA
cdr3_nt: TGTGCCAGCAGTGACAGGTCCACCAAGGATGGCTACACCTTC
cdr3_aa: CASSDRSTKDGYTF

v_call: TRBV24-1
j_call: TRBJ1-2
clone_size: few
d_call: NA
cdr3_nt: TGTGCCACCAGTGACCCCGGGGGACTTGGCTACACCTTC
cdr3_aa: CATSDPGGLGYTF

v_call: TRBV7-9
j_call: TRBJ2-1
clone_size: NA
d_call: TRBD2
cdr3_nt: TGTGCCAGCAGCCGTAGCGGGAAGGGGAGCTCCTACAATGAGCAGTTCTTC
cdr3_aa: CASSRSGKGSSYNEQFF